The clone carrying this T cell receptor beta chain has more than one count but fewer than ten. Its target is not known. The data belong to a study of post-analysis software for immune sequencing data. Study details: Disease courses included relapsing-remitting, secondary progressive and progressive-relapsing multiple sclerosis. Broader study findings: Comparison of patients with controls showed roughly five TRBV segments more frequent in patients, TRBV5-6, TRBV5-1 and TRBV20-1 among them. Those with multiple sclerosis, the patient group, showed significantly lower normalized Chao1 diversity than controls. Samples from a shared batch, those prepared together, strongly co-clustered by F measure.

Trimming at V came to 1 base and at J to 1 base, leaving 10 bases not matched to a gene. Germline V gives CDR1 DFQATT, CDR2 SNEGSKA (reference sequence). The CDR3 runs 19 residues. TCR beta cDNA libraries had unique molecular identifiers. Once roughly 0.9 to 10 million T cells were used, roughly 490,000 cDNA molecules resulted. TCRdb reanalysed the PCR reads using MiXCR and keeps one entry per CDR3 protein. The sample lists some 890,000 distinct CDR3 sequences; approximately 53% were seen once. This TCR came from a girl aged 5-17 years with multiple sclerosis. The chain has TRBV20-1 and TRBJ2-1, with 13 bases identical to TRBD2. The sequencing sample was made of blood. This CDR3 is CSARGRILAGGPSYNEQFF. The CDR3 coding sequence is TGCAGTGCTAGAGGCCGGATACTAGCGGGAGGGCCGTCCTACAATGAGCAGTTCTTC.